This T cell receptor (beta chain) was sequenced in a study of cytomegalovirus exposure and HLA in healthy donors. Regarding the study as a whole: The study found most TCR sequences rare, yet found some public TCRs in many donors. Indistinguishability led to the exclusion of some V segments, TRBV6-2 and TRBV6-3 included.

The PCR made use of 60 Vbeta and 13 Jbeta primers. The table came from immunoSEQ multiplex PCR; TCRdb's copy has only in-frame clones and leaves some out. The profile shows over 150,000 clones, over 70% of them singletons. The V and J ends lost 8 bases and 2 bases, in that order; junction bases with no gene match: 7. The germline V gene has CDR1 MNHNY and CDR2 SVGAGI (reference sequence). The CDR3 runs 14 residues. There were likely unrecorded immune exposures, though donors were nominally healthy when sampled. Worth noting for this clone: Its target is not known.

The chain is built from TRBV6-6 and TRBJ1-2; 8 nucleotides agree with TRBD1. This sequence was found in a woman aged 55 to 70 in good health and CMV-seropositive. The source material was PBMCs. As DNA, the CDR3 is TGTGCCAGCGAGGGGACAGGAAGCAACTATGGCTACACCTTC. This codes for CASEGTGSNYGYTF.